Presented here are 18 T cell receptor beta chains from one specimen sequenced in a study of control samples from healthy donors and cancer patients. TCRdb's copy holds only in-frame clones and misses some; the assay was immunoSEQ multiplex PCR. The repertoire holds about 170,000 clones, 80% to 95% seen once, with 2% to 2.5% in the top ten. The sequenced material came from blood. These receptors were taken from a woman aged 40 to 55 in good health.

About this clone itself: The same CDR3 also results from other DNA sequences found in this sample. The V call is TRBV19, the J call TRBJ2-2; no clear D. The germline V and J ends were trimmed by 9 bases and 0 bases, with 5 bases remaining between them. This CDR3 comprises 12 residues. Germline values: CDR1 LNHDA, CDR2 SQIVND (reference sequence). The CDR3 sequence: CARKPNTGELFF. In DNA form, the CDR3 reads TGTGCCAGAAAACCGAACACCGGGGAGCTGTTTTTT.

V and J are TRBV9 and TRBJ2-5; D might be TRBD2 (5 bases). The CDR3 runs 13 residues. In germline, CDR1 is SGDLS, CDR2 YYNGEE. The V end lost 3 bases, the J end lost 5 bases, and 11 bases lay between the germline ends. The CDR3 coding sequence is TGTGCCAGCAGCGCTCCCTCGGGGGAGACCCAGTACTTC. Translating it yields CASSAPSGETQYF. Complete variable domain (other parts from reference TRBV9 and TRBJ2-5): DSGVTQTPKHLITATGQRVTLRCSPRSGDLSVYWYQQSLDQGLQFLIQYYNGEERAKGNILERFSAQQFPDLHSELNLSSLELGDSALYFCASSAPSGETQYFGPGTRLLVL.

This chain connects TRBV12-1 to TRBJ2-3; TRBD2, as called in the table, went unchecked against the DNA. TRBV12-1 is tagged as a pseudogene. This CDR3 spans 15 amino acids. The CDR3 coding sequence is TGTGCCAGCTTAGGGACTAGCGGTTTCACAGATACGCAGTATTTT. Its protein is CASLGTSGFTDTQYF.

The sample holds one count of this clone. The chain joins TRBV7-9 to TRBJ2-3; tentative D call: TRBD1 (5 bases). Trimming took 6 bases from V and 1 from J, leaving 20 bases between them. CDR3 length: 17 amino acids. The V gene's germline CDR1 is SEHNR and CDR2 FQNEAQ (reference sequence). CDR3: CASSEKSWGAGTDTQYF. The DNA of the CDR3 is TGTGCCAGCAGTGAGAAGAGCTGGGGCGCGGGCACAGATACGCAGTATTTT.

Of note for this clone: At one end, the junction sequence differs from germline, possibly due to a read error. V and J are TRBV5-1 and TRBJ2-1; D is possibly TRBD2 (7 bases). From germline, CDR1 is SGHRS and CDR2 YFSETQ. This CDR3 has 15 residues. CDR3: CARSLGGGPYNEQFF. The DNA for the CDR3 is TGCGCCCGCAGCTTGGGGGGGGGCCCCTACAATGAGCAGTTCTTC. The full variable domain, with the rest looked up from reference TRBV5-1 and TRBJ2-1, is KAGVTQTPRYLIKTRGQQVTLSCSPISGHRSVSWYQQTPGQGLQFLFEYFSETQRNKGNFPGRFSGRQFSNSRSEMNVSTLELGDSALYLCARSLGGGPYNEQFFGPGTRLTVL.

V gene TRBV11-2 combines with J gene TRBJ1-2; 9 bases map to TRBD1. Per the germline V gene, CDR1 is SGHAT and CDR2 is FQNNGV. Losses at the gene ends were 5 bases for V and 5 bases for J; bases not matched to a gene: 3. The CDR3 contains 13 residues. This chain's CDR3 is CASSQQGAYGYTF. DNA for the CDR3: TGTGCCAGCAGCCAACAGGGGGCTTATGGCTACACCTTC.

The genes are TRBV6-5 and TRBJ1-6, with TRBD1 matching over 9 bases. CDR1 and CDR2 from the germline V gene are MNHEY and SVGAGI. CDR3 length: 16 residues. V trimming: 1 base; J trimming: 10 bases; junction bases outside the gene matches: 8. In nucleotides, the CDR3 is TGTGCCAGCAGTTACTACGGGACAGGGTGGGAATCACCCCTCCACTTT. Residues: CASSYYGTGWESPLHF.

The chain is built from TRBV5-6 and TRBJ2-3; TRBD1 might be the D (6 bases). The CDR3 totals 16 residues. Germline lookup yields CDR1 SGHDT and CDR2 YYEEEE. The V end was cut by 3 bases, the J end by 2 bases, with 16 bases between. This CDR3 is CASSSYRVWDTDTQYF. As DNA, the CDR3 is TGTGCCAGCAGCTCCTACAGGGTATGGGACACAGATACGCAGTATTTT.

This chain uses TRBV4-1 with TRBJ1-1; D is undetermined. CDR1 is MGHRA and CDR2 is YSYEKL in the germline V gene. The CDR3 runs to 15 residues. Trimming stripped 0 bases from V and 3 bases from J, with 11 bases between. CDR3 protein: CASSQESETDTEAFF. The CDR3 bases are TGCGCCAGCAGCCAAGAGTCAGAGACGGACACTGAAGCTTTCTTT.

The rearrangement links TRBV5-1 to TRBJ2-2; D ambiguous. CDR1 is SGHRS, CDR2 YFSETQ, per germline. The CDR3 runs 15 residues. The V gene lost 0 bases and the J gene lost 0 bases, with 6 bases spanning the gap. CDR3 coding DNA: TGCGCCAGCAGCTTGGTTACCTCGAACACCGGGGAGCTGTTTTTT. As protein: CASSLVTSNTGELFF. The full variable domain, with the rest looked up from reference TRBV5-1 and TRBJ2-2, is KAGVTQTPRYLIKTRGQQVTLSCSPISGHRSVSWYQQTPGQGLQFLFEYFSETQRNKGNFPGRFSGRQFSNSRSEMNVSTLELGDSALYLCASSLVTSNTGELFFGEGSRLTVL.

The gene calls are TRBV5-1 and TRBJ1-1, with D perhaps matching TRBD1 (5 bases). Germline CDR1 SGHRS, CDR2 YFSETQ. The length of the CDR3 is 17 residues. Trimming cost V 0 bases and J 3 bases, with 18 bases left between them. CDR3 in DNA: TGCGCCAGCAGCTTGGTCTGGCGTGGGGCAGAGGACACTGAAGCTTTCTTT. Its protein product is CASSLVWRGAEDTEAFF.

The chain's CDR3 is CASSISGTDHNSPLHF. In DNA, the CDR3 is TGTGCCAGTAGTATATCCGGGACAGACCATAATTCACCCCTCCACTTT. V and J are TRBV19 and TRBJ1-6; 7 bases agree with TRBD1. CDR1 is LNHDA and CDR2 is SQIVND in the germline V gene (reference sequence). With 2 bases clipped from V and 5 bases from J, the junction kept 6 bases outside the gene matches. The CDR3 totals 16 residues.

The chain links TRBV5-1 to TRBJ1-2, with 9 bases fitting TRBD1. Germline CDR1 reads SGHRS; CDR2 reads YFSETQ. The CDR3 has 13 residues. Germline trimming cut 4 bases from V and 8 bases from J; bases unmatched to any gene: 6. CDR3 sequence reads: CASSPGQGEGYTF. The CDR3 DNA reads TGCGCCAGCAGCCCGGGACAGGGCGAGGGCTACACCTTC.

This clone was seen only a few times. A junction end diverges from the germline sequence, so it may reflect a read error. The chain joins TRBV19 to TRBJ1-4; 10 bases match TRBD1. The V gene's germline CDR1 is LNHDA and CDR2 SQIVND (reference sequence). CDR3 size: 14 residues. The CDR3 DNA sequence: TGTGCCAGTAGTACGGGGACAGGGGCCGTTCCCGCAACCTTT. This translates into CASSTGTGAVPATF.

This clone was recorded once. The chain recombines TRBV5-6 with TRBJ2-1; 9 nucleotides line up with TRBD1. The length of the CDR3 is 14 residues. The trim removed 2 bases at V and 9 bases at J, leaving 6 bases unmatched. Germline CDR1 and CDR2: SGHDT and YYEEEE. This CDR3 reads CASSFGTGIIEQFF. CDR3 DNA sequence: TGTGCCAGCAGCTTTGGGACAGGGATCATTGAGCAGTTCTTC.

The chain joins TRBV19 to TRBJ2-1; perhaps TRBD1 as D (6 bases). Trimming removed 7 bases at V and 4 bases at J, with 17 bases between. CDR3 length equals 15 residues. The germline V gene has CDR1 LNHDA and CDR2 SQIVND (reference sequence). CDR3 loop: CASMGWGQAYNEQFF. The CDR3 region has the DNA TGTGCCAGTATGGGCTGGGGACAAGCATACAATGAGCAGTTCTTC.

V usage is TRBV5-1 and J usage is TRBJ2-3; D is possibly TRBD1 or TRBD2 (5 bases each). The CDR3 sequence is 16 residues long. Germline loops: CDR1 SGHRS, CDR2 YFSETQ. Trimming cost V 6 bases and J 0 bases, with 17 bases left between them. CDR3 in amino acids: CASTRDGEASTDTQYF. The DNA of the CDR3 is TGCGCCAGCACCCGGGACGGAGAAGCTAGCACAGATACGCAGTATTTT.

The chain carries TRBV7-2 and TRBJ1-6; tentatively, D is TRBD1 (6 bases). V was trimmed by 2 bases and J by 7 bases, leaving 12 bases between them. In germline, CDR1 is SGHTA, CDR2 FQGNSA. The CDR3 has 15 residues. The CDR3 protein is CASSLSRDKNSPLHF. The CDR3 nucleotides are TGTGCCAGCAGCTTAAGCCGGGACAAAAATTCACCCCTCCACTTT.